This T cell receptor (beta chain) was retrieved from a study of T cells after yellow fever vaccination. Study at large: It was with CD3, CD45RA, CCR7 and CD95 that the EM, EMRA, CM and Tscm memory subsets were sorted. Findings and limits, study-wide: Clonotypes appearing in both CD4 and CD8 compartments existed, and their share was small.

One entry per CDR3 protein results from TCRdb running MiXCR on the 5' RACE reads. The table shows some 48,000 distinct CDR3 sequences, with around 6.5% occurring only once. This clonotype was counted between two and nine times. The material was PBMCs, either bulk or a sorted T-cell subset (CD4+, CD8+, memory, or dextramer-sorted; not recorded which), obtained 45 days after the yellow fever booster vaccination. The sequence was obtained from a man aged 25 to 40 who received the YFV17D yellow fever vaccine.

The CDR3: CASRVDTSYEQYF. CDR3 DNA sequence: TGTGCCAGCAGAGTGGACACCTCCTACGAGCAGTACTTC. The gene calls are TRBV6-1 and TRBJ2-7; possible D gene TRBD1, 5 bases. V dropped 6 bases and J dropped 0 bases, with 9 bases sitting between them. Germline V gives CDR1 MNHNS, CDR2 SASEGT. This CDR3 spans 13 amino acids.